The rows below give T cell receptor beta chains drawn from one sample of a study of T-cell reconstitution after alpha-beta-depleted transplantation in children. In TCRdb, the PCR reads were re-called with MiXCR into one record per CDR3 protein. The data hold about 830,000 distinct CDR3 sequences, with 16% observed a single time. Sequenced here: PBMCs, mostly from graft donor cells, sampled 360 days after TCRalphabeta/CD19-depleted stem cell transplant. All receptors derive from a male patient under 18 who had a stem cell transplant for acute lymphoblastic leukemia, so the T cells may come from the graft donor. CDR3s include the opening cysteine and the closing phenylalanine or tryptophan. Fields, in order: D gene, V gene, J gene, clone size, CDR3 DNA, CDR3 protein. D genes are given only for firm matches. Size tells how often a clone was seen (once, few, many) or the class of an expanded clone, and some rows leave it out.

D gene: NA; V gene: TRBV7-2; J gene: TRBJ2-3; clone size: many; CDR3 DNA: TGTGCCAGCAGCTTAAGGGTTGCTACAGATACGCAGTATTTT; CDR3 protein: CASSLRVATDTQYF
D gene: TRBD1; V gene: TRBV27; J gene: TRBJ2-4; clone size: few; CDR3 DNA: TGTGCCAGCAGAGGGACAGGGCATGTTGGGAACATTCAGTACTTC; CDR3 protein: CASRGTGHVGNIQYF
D gene: TRBD2; V gene: TRBV10-3; J gene: TRBJ2-3; clone size: few; CDR3 DNA: TGTGCCATCAGCCTAGCGGGAGGAATGACAGATACGCAGTATTTT; CDR3 protein: CAISLAGGMTDTQYF
D gene: NA; V gene: TRBV6-6; J gene: TRBJ1-1; clone size: NA; CDR3 DNA: TGTGCCAGCAGGGACCACAGGGATGCTTTCTTT; CDR3 protein: CASRDHRDAFF
D gene: TRBD2; V gene: TRBV3-1; J gene: TRBJ2-1; clone size: NA; CDR3 DNA: TGTGCCAGCAGCATCCGACTAGCGGGCAATCCAATTCCCTACAATGAGCAGTTCTTC; CDR3 protein: CASSIRLAGNPIPYNEQFF
D gene: TRBD1; V gene: TRBV6-1; J gene: TRBJ2-7; clone size: few; CDR3 DNA: TGTGCCAGCAGTGACCCTCGGGACAGGCCCTCCTACGAGCAGTACTTC; CDR3 protein: CASSDPRDRPSYEQYF
D gene: NA; V gene: TRBV20-1; J gene: TRBJ1-4; clone size: few; CDR3 DNA: TGCAGTGCTAGTCTCCACGGGGGGACATCTGAAAAACTGTTTTTT; CDR3 protein: CSASLHGGTSEKLFF
D gene: NA; V gene: TRBV6-6; J gene: TRBJ2-1; clone size: many; CDR3 DNA: TGTGCCAGCGGGGATTATGAGCAGTTCTTC; CDR3 protein: CASGDYEQFF
D gene: NA; V gene: TRBV12-3/TRBV12-4; J gene: TRBJ1-5; clone size: few; CDR3 DNA: TGTGCCAGCAGTCCTTCACCGGGAAGCCAGCCCCAGCATTTT; CDR3 protein: CASSPSPGSQPQHF
D gene: NA; V gene: TRBV5-1; J gene: TRBJ2-3; clone size: NA; CDR3 DNA: TGCGCCAGCAGCTTGGCCGTCGAGGGAATGAGAGCCACAGATACGCAGTATTTT; CDR3 protein: CASSLAVEGMRATDTQYF
D gene: NA; V gene: TRBV3-1; J gene: TRBJ2-1; clone size: NA; CDR3 DNA: TGTGCCAGCAGCCAAGATCGAGGGACCCCCCTGAGGAATGAGCAGTTCTTC; CDR3 protein: CASSQDRGTPLRNEQFF
D gene: NA; V gene: TRBV11-2; J gene: TRBJ2-7; clone size: many; CDR3 DNA: TGTGCCAGCAGCCGTGTCCGGGACTTCTTATACGAGCAGTACTTC; CDR3 protein: CASSRVRDFLYEQYF
D gene: NA; V gene: TRBV4-1; J gene: TRBJ2-5; clone size: few; CDR3 DNA: TGCGCCAGCAGCCAGAGGAAAGGGGCCTTGGAGACCCAGTACTTC; CDR3 protein: CASSQRKGALETQYF
D gene: TRBD2; V gene: TRBV12-3/TRBV12-4; J gene: TRBJ2-2; clone size: NA; CDR3 DNA: TGTGCCAGCAGTTTTCGAGCGGGAGGTCCCGGGGAGCTGTTTTTT; CDR3 protein: CASSFRAGGPGELFF
D gene: NA; V gene: TRBV5-1; J gene: TRBJ2-7; clone size: NA; CDR3 DNA: TGCGCCAGCAGCTTGGACATCCAAGAGCAGTACTTC; CDR3 protein: CASSLDIQEQYF
D gene: NA; V gene: TRBV5-6; J gene: TRBJ2-1; clone size: NA; CDR3 DNA: TGTGCCAGCAGCTTGGGAGCACTCGAGCAGTTCTTC; CDR3 protein: CASSLGALEQFF
D gene: NA; V gene: TRBV19; J gene: TRBJ2-5; clone size: few; CDR3 DNA: TGTGCCAGTAGTATGGGCGAGGCGGCCCAAGAGACCCAGTACTTC; CDR3 protein: CASSMGEAAQETQYF
D gene: NA; V gene: TRBV27; J gene: TRBJ2-5; clone size: NA; CDR3 DNA: TGTGCCAGCAGTTTTTCCCCCGGGGCCTTGGAGACCCAGTACTTC; CDR3 protein: CASSFSPGALETQYF
D gene: TRBD1; V gene: TRBV6-1; J gene: TRBJ2-1; clone size: NA; CDR3 DNA: TGTGCCAGCAGTACACCGGGACAGGTATGGAATGAGCAGTTCTTC; CDR3 protein: CASSTPGQVWNEQFF
D gene: NA; V gene: TRBV20-1; J gene: TRBJ2-1; clone size: NA; CDR3 DNA: TGCAGTGCTCCTACCTACAATGAGCAGTTCTTC; CDR3 protein: CSAPTYNEQFF
D gene: NA; V gene: TRBV18; J gene: TRBJ2-5; clone size: few; CDR3 DNA: TGTGCCAGCTCACCACAAGCTCAGGGTCAGAAAGGGACCCAGTACTTC; CDR3 protein: CASSPQAQGQKGTQYF
D gene: NA; V gene: TRBV14; J gene: TRBJ2-5; clone size: few; CDR3 DNA: TGTGCCAGCAGCCAAGTAGGGTGGTATGAATCCCAAGAGACCCAGTACTTC; CDR3 protein: CASSQVGWYESQETQYF
D gene: NA; V gene: TRBV7-8; J gene: TRBJ2-7; clone size: NA; CDR3 DNA: TGTGCCAGCACCTTAAGGGGGACCTACGAGCAGTACTTC; CDR3 protein: CASTLRGTYEQYF
D gene: NA; V gene: TRBV15; J gene: TRBJ2-1; clone size: NA; CDR3 DNA: TGTGCCACCAGCCAACCCCATAAAGTCTCCTACAATGAGCAGTTCTTC; CDR3 protein: CATSQPHKVSYNEQFF
D gene: TRBD2; V gene: TRBV5-6; J gene: TRBJ2-1; clone size: NA; CDR3 DNA: TGTGCCAGCAGCGTGGGACTAGTATACCATGAGCAGTTCTTC; CDR3 protein: CASSVGLVYHEQFF
D gene: NA; V gene: TRBV4-1; J gene: TRBJ1-2; clone size: NA; CDR3 DNA: TGCGCCAGCAGCCAAGAACCAACCGGGTTTGATGGCTACACCTTC; CDR3 protein: CASSQEPTGFDGYTF
D gene: NA; V gene: TRBV20-1; J gene: TRBJ2-1; clone size: many; CDR3 DNA: TGCAGTGCTAGTAAGAATGAGCAGTTCTTC; CDR3 protein: CSASKNEQFF
D gene: NA; V gene: TRBV7-2; J gene: TRBJ2-7; clone size: NA; CDR3 DNA: TGTGCCAGCAGCTTAGGAGGACTATCGGGGGAGCAGTACTTC; CDR3 protein: CASSLGGLSGEQYF
D gene: TRBD2; V gene: TRBV11-2; J gene: TRBJ2-5; clone size: NA; CDR3 DNA: TGTGCCAGCAGCTACCTGAGCGGGAAGTGGACCCAGTACTTC; CDR3 protein: CASSYLSGKWTQYF
D gene: TRBD2; V gene: TRBV18; J gene: TRBJ2-7; clone size: few; CDR3 DNA: TGTGCCAGCTCCAAGGGGGCTAGCGGGAGACTGGGCTCCTACGAGCAGTACTTC; CDR3 protein: CASSKGASGRLGSYEQYF
D gene: TRBD2; V gene: TRBV27; J gene: TRBJ2-1; clone size: many; CDR3 DNA: TGTGCCAGCAGTTTAGTCGGACTAGCCTACAATGAGCAGTTCTTC; CDR3 protein: CASSLVGLAYNEQFF
D gene: NA; V gene: TRBV7-9; J gene: TRBJ1-1; clone size: NA; CDR3 DNA: TGTGCCAGCAGCTTATCATACAGAGACACTGAAGCTTTCTTT; CDR3 protein: CASSLSYRDTEAFF
D gene: NA; V gene: TRBV4-1; J gene: TRBJ2-5; clone size: NA; CDR3 DNA: TGCGCCAGCAGCCAAGAAACTCGACCAGCACAAGAGACCCAGTACTTC; CDR3 protein: CASSQETRPAQETQYF
D gene: NA; V gene: TRBV11-2; J gene: TRBJ2-6; clone size: NA; CDR3 DNA: TGTGCCAGCAGCTTTTACTCTGGGGCCAACGTCCTGACTTTC; CDR3 protein: CASSFYSGANVLTF
D gene: NA; V gene: TRBV4-1; J gene: TRBJ2-7; clone size: many; CDR3 DNA: TGCGCCAGCAGCCTCCAACCAGGCAGGGTCTACGAGCAGTACTTC; CDR3 protein: CASSLQPGRVYEQYF
D gene: NA; V gene: TRBV7-9; J gene: TRBJ1-1; clone size: NA; CDR3 DNA: TGTGCCAGCAGCTTATGGGGGAGGGTGAACACTGAAGCTTTCTTT; CDR3 protein: CASSLWGRVNTEAFF
D gene: TRBD2; V gene: TRBV12-3/TRBV12-4; J gene: TRBJ2-5; clone size: many; CDR3 DNA: TGTGCCAGCAAGAGAGCGGGAGGGGAGACCCAGTACTTC; CDR3 protein: CASKRAGGETQYF
D gene: TRBD2; V gene: TRBV5-6; J gene: TRBJ2-7; clone size: few; CDR3 DNA: TGTGCCAGCAGCTTGATGAGCGGGGGCCCTCTCTACGAGCAGTACTTC; CDR3 protein: CASSLMSGGPLYEQYF
D gene: NA; V gene: TRBV27; J gene: TRBJ2-7; clone size: NA; CDR3 DNA: TGTGCCAGCAGTTTTGGAGGGGGTACCTACGAGCAGTACTTC; CDR3 protein: CASSFGGGTYEQYF
D gene: NA; V gene: TRBV4-1; J gene: TRBJ2-3; clone size: few; CDR3 DNA: TGCGCCAGCAGCCAAGACCGAGGGCGGTGGGGCACAGATACGCAGTATTTT; CDR3 protein: CASSQDRGRWGTDTQYF
D gene: NA; V gene: TRBV20-1; J gene: TRBJ2-7; clone size: few; CDR3 DNA: TGCAGTGCTAGAGATGGGGGGACACCCTCCTACGAGCAGTACTTC; CDR3 protein: CSARDGGTPSYEQYF